The sample holds many counts of the clone carrying this T cell receptor beta chain. The entry originates in a study of T cells in Graves' hyperthyroidism and ophthalmopathy. Amplification of TCR beta CDR3 regions was performed using RNA transcripts as template. When the TCR CDR3 underwent first-round RT-PCR, the HTBI primer set was used. TCRdb recomputed calls from the multiplex PCR reads with MiXCR, one row per CDR3 protein. This sample has approximately 560,000 distinct CDR3 sequences; around 14% occur once, and the top ten carry under 8%. Germline-derived CDR1 and CDR2 are SNHLY and FYNNEI. The CDR3 contains 15 residues. The junction had 3 bases not matched to a gene; V was cut back by 1 base and J by 2 bases.

The chain uses TRBV2 and TRBJ1-1, with 8 bases matching TRBD1. The sequence derives from a woman aged 30 to 39 with Graves' hyperthyroidism. The sample consisted of blood. The CDR3 DNA reads TGTGCCAGCAGTGAAGGGACAGGGCTTAACACTGAAGCTTTCTTT. It translates to CASSEGTGLNTEAFF.